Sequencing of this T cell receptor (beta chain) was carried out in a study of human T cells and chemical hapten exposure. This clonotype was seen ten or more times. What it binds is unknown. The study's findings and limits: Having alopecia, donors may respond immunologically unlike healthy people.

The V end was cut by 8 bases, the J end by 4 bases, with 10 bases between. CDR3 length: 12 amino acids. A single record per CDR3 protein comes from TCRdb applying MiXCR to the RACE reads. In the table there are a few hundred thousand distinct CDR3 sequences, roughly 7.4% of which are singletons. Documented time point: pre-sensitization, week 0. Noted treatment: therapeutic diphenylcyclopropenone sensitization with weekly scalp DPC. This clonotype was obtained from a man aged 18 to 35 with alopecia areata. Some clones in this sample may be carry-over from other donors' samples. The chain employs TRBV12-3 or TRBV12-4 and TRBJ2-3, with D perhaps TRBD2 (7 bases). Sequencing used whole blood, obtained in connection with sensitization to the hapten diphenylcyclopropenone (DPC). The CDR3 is CASRGAADTQYF. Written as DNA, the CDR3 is TGTGCCAGCCGGGGGGCCGCAGATACGCAGTATTTT.